The 29 T cell receptor beta chains below were found in one sample sequenced in a study of T cell changes during pregnancy in multiple sclerosis. Using immunoSEQ multiplex PCR, the repertoire was profiled, and TCRdb retains in-frame clones only, with some absent. The repertoire consists of 35,000 to 45,000 clones, with about 91% occurring once and the leading ten covering about 0.51%. The material sequenced was CD4+ T cells from peripheral blood mononuclear cells, taken in the second trimester of pregnancy. The source of these receptors is a female donor in good health, enrolled as a control in a pregnancy study.

The chain recombines TRBV6-5 with TRBJ1-1, with D possibly matching TRBD1 (5 bases). V was trimmed by 7 bases and J by 1 base, leaving 13 bases between them. CDR1 MNHEY and CDR2 SVGAGI come from the germline V gene. This CDR3 is built from 14 residues. The CDR3 DNA reads as TGTGCCAGCACCTCACCCACAGGGAACACTGAAGCTTTCTTT. This gives the protein CASTSPTGNTEAFF.

This chain joins TRBV5-1 and TRBJ2-1; TRBD2 matches 8 bases. The ends lost 4 bases at V and 3 bases at J; junction bases unmatched: 9. This CDR3 has 16 residues. Germline V lookup: CDR1 SGHRS, CDR2 YFSETQ. The CDR3 nucleotides are TGCGCCAGCAGCGACTACTACGGGGGGGGCTACAATGAGCAGTTCTTC. This encodes CASSDYYGGGYNEQFF.

CDR3 DNA sequence: TGCAGCGTTGGCCGGGATTCTAGCACAGATACGCAGTATTTT. Encoded protein: CSVGRDSSTDTQYF. V is TRBV29-1 and J is TRBJ2-3, with TRBD2 as a possible D gene (5 bases). V lost 4 bases to trimming and J lost 0 bases, with 11 bases between them. CDR3 size: 14 residues. Germline loops: CDR1 SQVTM, CDR2 ANQGSEA.

The CDR3 region has the DNA TGTGCCAGCAGAATGGAGCGGGAAACCGGGGAGCTGTTTTTT. Amino acid sequence: CASRMERETGELFF. This sequence joins TRBV2 and TRBJ2-2; 7 positions match TRBD2. CDR1 is SNHLY, CDR2 FYNNEI, per germline. CDR3 length: 14 residues. V trimming: 6 bases; J trimming: 5 bases; junction bases outside the gene matches: 6.

The V and J genes are TRBV9 and TRBJ2-5, with a tentative D call TRBD2 (6 bases). The CDR3 loop spans 13 amino acids. Germline values: CDR1 SGDLS, CDR2 YYNGEE. Trimming removed 7 bases at V and 1 base at J, with 11 bases between. The CDR3 DNA reads as TGTGCCAGCGGGGGACTCGCCCAAGAGACCCAGTACTTC. It translates to CASGGLAQETQYF. Combining the CDR3 with reference TRBV9 and TRBJ2-5 gives the whole variable domain DSGVTQTPKHLITATGQRVTLRCSPRSGDLSVYWYQQSLDQGLQFLIQYYNGEERAKGNILERFSAQQFPDLHSELNLSSLELGDSALYFCASGGLAQETQYFGPGTRLLVL.

This chain uses TRBV4-2 with TRBJ1-2, with TRBD1 matching over 9 bases. This CDR3 is 15 amino acids long. V lost 1 base and J lost 4; bases outside the gene matches: 4. The germline V gene encodes CDR1 LGHNA and CDR2 YNFKEQ. The CDR3 DNA reads TGTGCCAGCAGCCAAGTTGGGACAGGGCTCTATGGCTACACCTTC. Residues: CASSQVGTGLYGYTF.

The rearrangement joins TRBV20-1 to TRBJ2-1, with 8 positions matching TRBD2. Germline-derived CDR1 and CDR2 are DFQATT and SNEGSKA (reference sequence). This CDR3 has 11 residues. J was trimmed by 10 bases and V by 6 bases; bases with no gene match: 5. CDR3 DNA sequence: TGCAGTGCCGAGAGCGGGGGAGAGCAGTTCTTC. Translated, it gives CSAESGGEQFF.

This clone appeared a single time. The genes are TRBV19 and TRBJ2-3; 8 nucleotides align to TRBD1. Germline CDR1 reads LNHDA; CDR2 reads SQIVND (reference sequence). The CDR3 covers 15 residues. The V gene end was trimmed by 5 bases and the J gene end by 1 base; junction bases not matched to a gene: 5. The CDR3 reads CASSPQGGGTDTQYF. The CDR3 nucleotides read TGTGCCAGTAGTCCACAGGGGGGCGGCACAGATACGCAGTATTTT. The whole variable domain, filled in from reference TRBV19 and TRBJ2-3, reads DGGITQSPKYLFRKEGQNVTLSCEQNLNHDAMYWYRQDPGQGLRLIYYSQIVNDFQKGDIAEGYSVSREKKESFPLTVTSAQKNPTAFYLCASSPQGGGTDTQYFGPGTRLTVL.

The CDR3 region is CASLVIGQPQHF. As DNA, the CDR3 is TGTGCCAGTCTAGTAATAGGCCAGCCCCAGCATTTT. The chain employs TRBV28 and TRBJ1-5; D remains ambiguous. The V and J ends lost 9 bases and 7 bases respectively, with 13 bases between them. Germline-derived CDR1 and CDR2 are MDHEN and SYDVKM. The CDR3 runs to 12 residues.

This clone was seen only once. The V and J genes are TRBV28 and TRBJ2-7, with 12 positions matching TRBD2. This CDR3 region has 15 residues. Germline V gene sequence: CDR1 MDHEN, CDR2 SYDVKM. The V and J ends lost 5 bases and 5 bases, in that order; junction bases with no gene match: 7. The CDR3 region is CASSPGLAGLHEQYF. For the CDR3, the DNA is TGTGCCAGCAGTCCAGGACTAGCGGGACTCCACGAGCAGTACTTC.

V is TRBV11-3 and J is TRBJ2-3, with 7 bases aligning to TRBD2. Germline CDR1 is SGHNT and CDR2 is YENEEA. This CDR3 is 14 amino acids long. V was clipped by 5 bases and J by 5 bases; unmatched bases: 7. CDR3 DNA: TGTGCCAGCAGCCTACAAACGGGAGGAGATACGCAGTATTTT. Protein: CASSLQTGGDTQYF. The variable domain in full, with the rest retrieved from reference TRBV11-3 and TRBJ2-3, is EAGVVQSPRYKIIEKKQPVAFWCNPISGHNTLYWYLQNLGQGPELLIRYENEEAVDDSQLPKDRFSAERLKGVDSTLKIQPAELGDSAVYLCASSLQTGGDTQYFGPGTRLTVL.

In its sample, this clone was seen once. The chain links TRBV11-3 to TRBJ2-7, with a possible D match to TRBD2 (6 bases). Trimming took off 5 bases at V and 5 bases at J, with 22 bases between the two ends. Germline CDR1 and CDR2: SGHNT and YENEEA. This CDR3 contains 16 residues. The CDR3 spells CASSAAGRGKPHEQYF. The CDR3 DNA reads as TGTGCCAGCAGCGCCGCGGGCCGGGGGAAGCCCCACGAGCAGTACTTC.

The chain links TRBV6-1 to TRBJ1-6; the D is unclear. Per germline, CDR1 MNHNS and CDR2 SASEGT. V was cut by 3 bases and J by 7 bases, with 16 bases left in between. This CDR3 has 16 residues. This chain's CDR3 is CASSEATPSPNSPLHF. CDR3 nucleotide sequence: TGTGCCAGCAGTGAGGCCACACCAAGTCCCAATTCACCCCTCCACTTT.

The chain couples TRBV11-2 to TRBJ1-1, with D perhaps matching TRBD1 (6 bases). Germline V CDR1 and CDR2: SGHAT, FQNNGV. V gave up 2 bases and J gave up 0 bases, with 10 bases separating them. This CDR3 contains 15 residues. The CDR3 loop is CASSLFRGVNTEAFF. As DNA, the CDR3 is TGTGCCAGCAGCTTATTCAGGGGAGTGAACACTGAAGCTTTCTTT.

The V call is TRBV4-3, the J call TRBJ1-4; 7 nucleotides match TRBD1. Losses at the gene ends were 4 bases for V and 4 bases for J; bases not matched to a gene: 6. Per the germline V gene, CDR1 is LGHNA and CDR2 is YSLEER. The CDR3 consists of 15 residues. CDR3 in DNA: TGCGCCAGCAGCCCCGGAGGACAGGTTAATGAAAAACTGTTTTTT. The encoded protein is CASSPGGQVNEKLFF.

V and J are TRBV6-1 and TRBJ2-7; perhaps TRBD1 as D (5 bases). Germline values: CDR1 MNHNS, CDR2 SASEGT. The CDR3 runs to 13 residues. V was clipped by 2 bases and J by 1 base, with 6 bases between them. CDR3 nucleotide sequence: TGTGCCAGCAGTGAACAGGGTTCCTACGAGCAGTACTTC. This gives the protein CASSEQGSYEQYF.

This CDR3 reads CASSFRVNTEAFF. CDR3 DNA sequence: TGTGCCAGCAGCTTCAGGGTGAACACTGAAGCTTTCTTT. The rearrangement links TRBV7-9 to TRBJ1-1, with TRBD1 as a possible D gene (5 bases). Germline CDR1 is SEHNR and CDR2 is FQNEAQ (reference sequence). This CDR3 has 13 amino acids. Trimming shortened V by 3 bases and J by 0 bases, and 5 bases separated the two germline ends.

The J gene is TRBJ2-5, the V gene TRBV27; 10 bases map to TRBD1. V lost 2 bases and J lost 7; bases outside the gene matches: 16. Germline V CDR1 and CDR2: MNHEY, SMNVEV (reference sequence). The CDR3 sequence is 18 residues long. CDR3 in amino acids: CASSLTLGQGISAVTQYF. The CDR3 DNA is TGTGCCAGCAGTTTAACTTTGGGACAGGGGATTTCTGCGGTGACCCAGTACTTC.

The chain uses TRBV19 and TRBJ1-2; 7 positions match TRBD1. Germline assignment: CDR1 LNHDA and CDR2 SQIVND (reference sequence). The V segment lost 5 bases and the J segment 4 bases; nucleotides outside the gene matches: 10. The CDR3 runs to 15 residues. In nucleotides, the CDR3 is TGTGCCAGTAGTCTCGGACAGGCGTCTGGCTATGGCTACACCTTC. Translated, it gives CASSLGQASGYGYTF.

The chain recombines TRBV28 with TRBJ2-1, with a tentative D call TRBD2 (6 bases). The CDR3 runs to 16 residues. Looked up from germline, CDR1 is MDHEN and CDR2 is SYDVKM. Trimming left V 7 bases short and J 2 bases short, with 18 bases between. Here the CDR3 DNA reads TGTGCCAGCACCGGCGTTTGGGACTCTGCCTACAATGAGCAGTTCTTC. It specifies CASTGVWDSAYNEQFF.

Comment on this clone: The same CDR3 can be traced to other DNA sequences in this sample. The CDR3 DNA sequence: TGTGCCAGCAGTGACACTAGCGGGGGCGCAGATACGCAGTATTTT. Translating it yields CASSDTSGGADTQYF. The chain joins TRBV6-4 to TRBJ2-3; 11 bases match TRBD2. Trimming took 2 bases from V and 4 from J; bases not matched to a gene: 2. The CDR3 is 15 amino acids. Looked up from germline, CDR1 is MRHNA and CDR2 is SNTAGT.

This chain joins TRBV5-5 and TRBJ2-5; maybe TRBD1 (5 bases). V was pared by 2 bases and J by 4 bases, with 12 bases between. The germline V gene has CDR1 SGHKS and CDR2 YYEKEE (reference sequence). The CDR3 is 14 amino acids. CDR3 nucleotides: TGTGCCAGCAGCTTCTTCAGGGTAGGAGAGACCCAGTACTTC. It specifies CASSFFRVGETQYF.

This sequence joins TRBV10-3 and TRBJ1-1, with D perhaps TRBD1 (5 bases). The V end was cut by 4 bases, the J end by 4 bases, with 16 bases between. The germline CDR1 and CDR2 sequences are ENHRY and SYGVKD. The CDR3 runs to 15 residues. The CDR3 region is CAISGSPLGGTEAFF. Here the CDR3 DNA reads TGTGCCATCAGTGGATCGCCCTTGGGGGGCACTGAAGCTTTCTTT.

The chain has TRBV9 and TRBJ2-5; TRBD2 agrees at 13 bases. Germline CDR1 reads SGDLS; CDR2 reads YYNGEE. Germline trimming cut 0 bases from V and 1 base from J; bases unmatched to any gene: 3. This CDR3 is built from 17 residues. The CDR3 reads CASSVGLAGGTQETQYF. In DNA, the CDR3 is TGTGCCAGCAGCGTAGGACTAGCGGGGGGCACCCAAGAGACCCAGTACTTC.

This clone was observed once. The genes are TRBV10-1 and TRBJ2-1; D is perhaps TRBD1 (5 bases). The germline CDR1 and CDR2 sequences are WNHNN and SYGVQD (reference sequence). The CDR3 spans 14 residues. V was pared by 2 bases and J by 8 bases, with 13 bases between. CDR3 amino acids: CASSELRGSHEQFF. The CDR3 DNA follows: TGCGCCAGCAGTGAGCTTAGGGGTAGCCATGAGCAGTTCTTC.

This chain uses TRBV9 with TRBJ2-1; TRBD2 might be the D (6 bases). The germline V and J ends were trimmed by 1 base and 7 bases, with 9 bases remaining between them. The CDR3 is 13 amino acids. CDR1 SGDLS and CDR2 YYNGEE come from the germline V gene. The CDR3 sequence is CASSVTAGNEQFF. The CDR3 bases are TGTGCCAGCAGCGTAACGGCGGGGAATGAGCAGTTCTTC.

The chain combines TRBV4-1 with TRBJ2-7; D is possibly TRBD1 (8 bases). V was clipped by 0 bases and J by 3 bases, with 15 bases between them. CDR3 length equals 16 residues. The germline V gene has CDR1 MGHRA and CDR2 YSYEKL. The DNA for the CDR3 is TGCGCCAGCAGCCAAGAAAAACAGGGGGGGATCTACGAGCAGTACTTC. This sequence encodes CASSQEKQGGIYEQYF.

This chain connects TRBV7-2 to TRBJ2-7; 10 nucleotides match TRBD2. The CDR3 consists of 19 residues. V shed 5 bases, J shed 3 bases, and the junction held 19 bases outside the gene matches. Germline assignment: CDR1 SGHTA and CDR2 FQGNSA. CDR3 loop: CASSLSGLAGEITFYEQYF. In DNA, the CDR3 is TGTGCCAGCAGCCTCTCCGGGCTAGCGGGGGAAATTACCTTCTACGAGCAGTACTTC. Together with reference TRBV7-2 and TRBJ2-7, the CDR3 gives the full variable domain: GAGVSQSPSNKVTEKGKDVELRCDPISGHTALYWYRQSLGQGLEFLIYFQGNSAPDKSGLPSDRFSAERTGGSVSTLTIQRTQQEDSAVYLCASSLSGLAGEITFYEQYFGPGTRLTVT.

The CDR3: CASSLGWTGAYEQYF. The CDR3 region has the DNA TGCGCCAGCAGCTTGGGGTGGACAGGGGCCTACGAGCAGTACTTC. The chain combines TRBV5-1 with TRBJ2-7; TRBD1 matches at 9 bases. Germline trimming cut 0 bases from V and 2 bases from J; bases unmatched to any gene: 3. The CDR3 contains 15 residues. Germline values: CDR1 SGHRS, CDR2 YFSETQ.